The next 20 T cell receptor beta chains were all read from a single sample in a study of PD-1 blockade in classical Hodgkin lymphoma. Assay used: immunoSEQ multiplex PCR; TCRdb lists only in-frame clones, some missing. The repertoire has roughly 90,000 clones, roughly 80% of them found once; the top ten carry roughly 15%. Exposure to brentuximab vedotin varied, and each patient had relapsed following autologous stem cell transplantation. The sample in question was peripheral blood mononuclear cells (PBMCs), obtained before the second cycle of nivolumab. Receptors originate from a human donor with classical Hodgkin lymphoma.

This clone has only a few counts. The chain carries TRBV5-4 and TRBJ2-3, with D perhaps TRBD2 (6 bases). V was shortened by 5 bases and J by 4 bases, with 14 bases between the two germline ends. The V gene's germline CDR1 is SGHNT and CDR2 YYREEE (reference sequence). The length of the CDR3 is 14 residues. CDR3 residues: CASRPDPGADTQYF. In DNA form, the CDR3 reads TGTGCCAGCAGGCCGGACCCGGGAGCAGATACGCAGTATTTT.

V is TRBV11-3 and J is TRBJ2-7; D not resolved. The length of the CDR3 is 12 residues. Trimming removed 1 base from V and 7 bases from J, with 8 bases in between. Germline CDR1 and CDR2: SGHNT and YENEEA. CDR3 sequence reads: CASSLGPREQYF. The CDR3 DNA reads as TGTGCCAGCAGCTTAGGCCCACGGGAGCAGTACTTC.

The rearrangement links TRBV7-2 to TRBJ2-7; D not resolved. The V end lost 3 bases, the J end lost 2 bases, and 8 bases lay between the germline ends. The CDR3 sequence is 13 residues long. Germline CDR1 reads SGHTA; CDR2 reads FQGNSA. The CDR3 reads CASSFGYPYEQYF. The CDR3 nucleotides read TGTGCCAGCAGCTTCGGGTACCCCTACGAGCAGTACTTC.

The CDR3 spells CASSELWGTEAFF. For the CDR3, the DNA is TGTGCCAGCAGTGAACTATGGGGGACTGAAGCTTTCTTT. This rearrangement joins TRBV6-1 to TRBJ1-1; the D gene is possibly TRBD1 (5 bases). The CDR3 loop spans 13 amino acids. The ends were cut back, 2 bases at V and 5 bases at J, with 9 bases in the middle. Germline CDR1 reads MNHNS; CDR2 reads SASEGT.

The J gene is TRBJ1-2, the V gene TRBV19; D is possibly TRBD1 (5 bases). CDR1 is LNHDA, CDR2 SQIVND, per germline (reference sequence). CDR3 size: 16 residues. V shed 5 bases and J shed 0 bases, with 16 bases lying between them. CDR3 region: CASSGAGNGPNYGYTF. CDR3 DNA: TGTGCCAGTAGTGGCGCAGGGAACGGACCTAACTATGGCTACACCTTC.

The chain combines TRBV5-1 with TRBJ2-5; no reliable D call. The CDR3 is 14 residues long. Germline CDR1 and CDR2: SGHRS and YFSETQ. Trimming shortened V by 6 bases and J by 1 base, and 13 bases separated the two germline ends. CDR3 DNA sequence: TGCGCCAGCAACCCCCAACCCGGCCAAGAGACCCAGTACTTC. Protein product: CASNPQPGQETQYF.

V usage is TRBV6-1 and J usage is TRBJ2-1; 10 positions agree with TRBD2. Unmatched junction bases numbered 12, after V lost 1 base and J lost 3 bases. CDR3 length: 19 residues. Germline lookup yields CDR1 MNHNS and CDR2 SASEGT. The CDR3 sequence is CASSEVPSGSSLGYNEQFF. CDR3 DNA: TGTGCCAGCAGTGAAGTTCCTAGCGGGAGCAGCCTAGGCTACAATGAGCAGTTCTTC.

The chain employs TRBV30 and TRBJ1-6; D uncertain. The CDR3 spans 13 residues. With 1 base removed from V and 8 bases from J, the gap between germline ends came to 9 bases. The germline V gene has CDR1 GTSNPN and CDR2 SVGIG (reference sequence). CDR3 DNA sequence: TGTGCCTGGAGTGGGGGAAACGATTCACCCCTCCACTTT. Protein sequence: CAWSGGNDSPLHF.

V is TRBV2 and J is TRBJ2-5, with D possibly being TRBD1 (5 bases). The CDR3 loop spans 15 amino acids. The germline CDR1 and CDR2 sequences are SNHLY and FYNNEI. V was shortened by 4 bases and J by 2 bases, with 14 bases between the two germline ends. In DNA, the CDR3 is TGTGCCAGCAGTGTAGGTTTGGCAGGGCAAGAGACCCAGTACTTC. This sequence encodes CASSVGLAGQETQYF.

At least ten counts were recorded for this clone. This chain joins TRBV29-1 and TRBJ2-7, with D hard to call. Between the trimmed V and J ends, which lost 4 bases and 4 bases, there was a span of 8 bases. This CDR3 has 11 residues. Per germline, CDR1 SQVTM and CDR2 ANQGSEA. CDR3 nucleotides: TGCAGCGTTGGGAATGGATACGAGCAGTACTTC. Translation gives CSVGNGYEQYF.

A few counts support this clone. The V gene is TRBV19, the J gene TRBJ1-3; D might be TRBD1 (6 bases). Trimming removed 5 bases at V and 2 bases at J, with 19 bases between. Germline loops: CDR1 LNHDA, CDR2 SQIVND (reference sequence). This CDR3 is 17 amino acids long. The CDR3 protein is CASSVRTGIPAGNTIYF. The CDR3 bases are TGTGCCAGTAGTGTACGAACAGGGATTCCCGCTGGAAACACCATATATTTT.

The CDR3 loop is CASNHQGGQETQYF. CDR3 coding DNA: TGTGCCAGCAATCACCAGGGGGGCCAAGAGACCCAGTACTTC. The chain couples TRBV6-5 to TRBJ2-5; D is possibly TRBD1 (7 bases). V lost 7 bases and J 1 base, leaving 13 bases between the germline ends. The CDR3 covers 14 residues. Germline assignment: CDR1 MNHEY and CDR2 SVGAGI.

The chain links TRBV19 to TRBJ2-5, with D perhaps given as TRBD1 or TRBD2 (5 bases each). Trimming shortened V by 7 bases and J by 4 bases, and 16 bases separated the two germline ends. Germline values: CDR1 LNHDA, CDR2 SQIVND (reference sequence). The length of the CDR3 is 14 residues. The CDR3 sequence is CASTDPWDRETQYF. CDR3 DNA sequence: TGTGCCAGTACCGATCCCTGGGACCGAGAGACCCAGTACTTC.

This clone was recorded once. This sequence joins TRBV19 and TRBJ2-3, with 7 bases matching TRBD2. Germline trimming cut 6 bases from V and 7 bases from J; bases unmatched to any gene: 10. CDR1 is LNHDA, CDR2 SQIVND, per germline (reference sequence). The CDR3 covers 14 residues. The CDR3 DNA sequence: TGTGCCAGTAGGTTGGTGGGAGGGCCGAATACGCAGTATTTT. This gives the protein CASRLVGGPNTQYF.

The chain employs TRBV27 and TRBJ1-4, with D hard to call. The CDR3 sequence is 16 residues long. Trimming shortened V by 3 bases and J by 3 bases, and 14 bases separated the two germline ends. The germline gives CDR1 MNHEY, CDR2 SMNVEV (reference sequence). The CDR3 loop is CASSFIPTGANEKLFF. CDR3 sequence (DNA): TGTGCCAGCAGTTTCATACCGACTGGGGCTAATGAAAAACTGTTTTTT.

This clone was seen just once. The V call is TRBV6-5, the J call TRBJ2-1, with D tentatively TRBD1 (5 bases). Trimming stripped 8 bases from V and 7 bases from J, with 15 bases between. CDR1 and CDR2 (germline): MNHEY, SVGAGI. The CDR3 is 13 amino acids. CDR3 coding DNA: TGTGCCAGCCGACCCCAGGGATTGAATGAGCAGTTCTTC. Protein: CASRPQGLNEQFF.

The J gene is TRBJ1-4, the V gene TRBV28; D is undetermined. Trimming took 6 bases from V and 2 from J, leaving 10 bases between them. Germline CDR1 reads MDHEN; CDR2 reads SYDVKM. The CDR3 covers 14 residues. The CDR3 region is CASSEPTTNEKLFF. The CDR3, as DNA: TGTGCCAGCAGCGAACCAACCACTAATGAAAAACTGTTTTTT. Variable domain in full (rest from reference TRBV28 and TRBJ1-4): DVKVTQSSRYLVKRTGEKVFLECVQDMDHENMFWYRQDPGLGLRLIYFSYDVKMKEKGDIPEGYSVSREKKERFSLILESASTNQTSMYLCASSEPTTNEKLFFGSGTQLSVL.

This clone was found once. CDR3 sequence (DNA): TGTGCCAGCAGCGTAGTCGCGGCGGGAGGGCGGAATGAGCAGTTCTTC. Residues: CASSVVAAGGRNEQFF. This chain joins TRBV9 and TRBJ2-1; 9 bases align to TRBD2. J was trimmed by 7 bases and V by 0 bases; bases with no gene match: 8. The CDR3 length is 16 residues. Germline loops: CDR1 SGDLS, CDR2 YYNGEE.

This clone was detected once. The chain uses TRBV4-2 and TRBJ2-5; TRBD1 matches 7 bases. Germline lookup yields CDR1 LGHNA and CDR2 YNFKEQ. The V segment lost 1 base and the J segment 4 bases; nucleotides outside the gene matches: 0. The CDR3 covers 13 residues. The CDR3 DNA follows: TGTGCCAGCAGCCAAGGGGACAGAGAGACCCAGTACTTC. Translation: CASSQGDRETQYF.

V is TRBV5-8 and J is TRBJ1-4; 8 nucleotides align to TRBD1. Germline V gene data show CDR1 as SGHTS and CDR2 as YDEGEE. The junction had 9 bases not matched to a gene; V was cut back by 1 base and J by 7 bases. This CDR3 spans 16 amino acids. This CDR3 reads CASSLSGQGLSEKLFF. The CDR3 bases are TGTGCCAGCAGCTTGAGTGGACAGGGACTTAGTGAAAAACTGTTTTTT.